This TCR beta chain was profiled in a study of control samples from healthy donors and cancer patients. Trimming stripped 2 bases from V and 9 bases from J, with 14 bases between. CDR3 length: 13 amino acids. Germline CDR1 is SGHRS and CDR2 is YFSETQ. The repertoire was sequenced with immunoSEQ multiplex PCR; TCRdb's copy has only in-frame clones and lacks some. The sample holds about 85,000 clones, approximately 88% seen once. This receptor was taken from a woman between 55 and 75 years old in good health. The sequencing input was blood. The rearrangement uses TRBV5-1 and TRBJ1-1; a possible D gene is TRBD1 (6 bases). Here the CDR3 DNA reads TGCGCCAGCAGCTTAGGGGACATATCCCAAGCTTTCTTT. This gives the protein CASSLGDISQAFF.